This is a list of T cell receptor beta chains from one sample in a study of a mutant IDH1 vaccine in newly diagnosed glioma. TCRdb keeps only in-frame clones here, not all; method: immunoSEQ multiplex PCR. The sample holds roughly 38,000 clones, 60% to 80% seen once. The sample in question was PBMCs, obtained from a glioma patient treated with radiotherapy, temozolomide or both. Receptors were obtained from a man aged 40-55 years with glioma. Some clones in this sample may be carry-over from other donors' samples. Each CDR3 is given with its conserved first and last residue. Each record gives: V gene, clone size, D gene, J gene, CDR3 DNA, CDR3 protein. A D gene is named only where the DNA matches it firmly. Clone sizes are given selectively: once, few, many, or a class where the clone is expanded.

TRBV5-5	.	TRBD1	TRBJ1-5	TGTGCCAGCAGCTTGGGCCCGGACAGGGAGGAACATTTT	CASSLGPDREEHF
TRBV7-8	.	.	TRBJ1-5	TGTGCCAGCAGCTTACACAGCCAAAGCAATCAGCCCCAGCATTTT	CASSLHSQSNQPQHF
TRBV19	.	TRBD1	TRBJ2-1	TGTGCCAGTACCAACACTCCGGGACAGGGGGGCAATGAGCAGTTCTTC	CASTNTPGQGGNEQFF
TRBV7-9	.	TRBD1	TRBJ1-4	TGTGCCAGCAGCTTATCCGGGACAGGGAATGAAAAACTGTTTTTT	CASSLSGTGNEKLFF
TRBV19	.	.	TRBJ1-2	TGTGCCAGTAGTTTCACAGCATATGGCTACACCTTC	CASSFTAYGYTF
TRBV14	.	.	TRBJ1-1	TGTGCCAGCAGCCGCCTAGGAGGACACCTTAACACTGAAGCTTTCTTT	CASSRLGGHLNTEAFF
TRBV5-1	.	.	TRBJ2-1	TGCGCCAGCAGCTTGGTGGCAGGGAGGTACAATGAGCAGTTCTTC	CASSLVAGRYNEQFF
TRBV25-1	.	TRBD2	TRBJ2-3	TGTGCCAGCAGTGAATATAGCGCGGGGGGACCTAGCACAGATACGCAGTATTTT	CASSEYSAGGPSTDTQYF
TRBV30	.	.	TRBJ1-4	TGTGCCTGTGCTCAGGCCCGTTCTAATGAAAAACTGTTTTTT	CACAQARSNEKLFF
TRBV5-1	once	TRBD2	TRBJ2-3	TGCGCCAGCAGCTTGCCTAGCGGGATTAGCACAGATACGCAGTATTTT	CASSLPSGISTDTQYF
TRBV6-7	.	TRBD2	TRBJ2-7	TGTGCCAGCACTCCGGGACTAGCGGGGGGGCGCTACGAGCAGTACTTC	CASTPGLAGGRYEQYF
TRBV11-3	.	TRBD1	TRBJ1-2	TGTGCCAGCAGCAGAGGGGGCTCTGGCTACACCTTC	CASSRGGSGYTF
TRBV5-6	.	.	TRBJ2-2	TGTGCCAGCACCCGGTTGGGGGGCACCGGGGAGCTGTTTTTT	CASTRLGGTGELFF
TRBV4-1	.	.	TRBJ1-3	TGCGCCAGCAGCCAAGGACCCATGGTTCTTGGAAACACCATATATTTT	CASSQGPMVLGNTIYF
TRBV6-5	once	TRBD1	TRBJ2-7	TGTGCCAGCAGCCAAACGGGACAGCACTACGAGCAGTACTTC	CASSQTGQHYEQYF